The 15 T cell receptor beta chains below all came from one sample that was sequenced in a study of T cell repertoires in cytomegalovirus infection. MiXCR was run by TCRdb on the reads, yielding one entry per CDR3 protein. Among approximately 400,000 distinct CDR3 sequences listed, roughly 30% were seen once. The sample comprised PBMCs. The receptors here all came from a human donor in good health (CMV status not recorded). Some clones in this sample may be carry-over from other donors' samples.

Regarding this clonotype: Since a much larger clone is just one base distant, this may be a read error. Since the CDR3 does not end with the conserved phenylalanine or tryptophan, this likely comes from a read error. The V call is TRBV7-6, the J call TRBJ2-4; no firm D call. This CDR3 is built from 11 residues. Deletions cut 7 bases from V and 4 bases from J, with 5 bases between. In germline, CDR1 is SGHVS, CDR2 FNYEAQ. This CDR3 reads CASNRKNIQYL. Here the CDR3 DNA reads TGTGCCAGCAACAGAAAAAACATTCAGTACTTA.

A note on this clonotype: Possible read error: a much larger clone is one base away. V and J are TRBV28 and TRBJ2-1; D unresolved. Germline assignment: CDR1 MDHEN and CDR2 SYDVKM. The CDR3 totals 15 residues. The CDR3 loop reads CASSLGVSLYKEQFF. The DNA of the CDR3 is TGTGCCAGCAGTTTAGGGGTGAGTCTCTACAAGGAGCAGTTCTTC.

This clonotype was seen a single time. The conserved phenylalanine or tryptophan is not found at the CDR3 terminus, so this likely reflects a read error. V and J are TRBV6-1 and TRBJ1-1; D ambiguous. This CDR3 comprises 16 residues. With 2 bases removed from V and 0 bases from J, the gap between germline ends came to 13 bases. Germline V gene lookup returns CDR1 MNHNS and CDR2 SASEGT. The CDR3, as DNA: TGTGCCAGCAGTGAACTTGGACCGCTCCTGAACACTGAAGCTTTCTGT. Translating gives CASSELGPLLNTEAFC.

This clonotype was counted only a few times. This CDR3 is CASSEGGTGGQPQHF. DNA of the CDR3: TGTGCCAGCAGTGAGGGGGGGACAGGGGGCCAGCCCCAGCATTTT. V is TRBV6-1 and J is TRBJ1-5; the match to TRBD1 covers 12 bases. Germline-derived CDR1 and CDR2 are MNHNS and SASEGT. After removal of 3 bases from V and 7 bases from J, the junction contained 4 bases not matched to a gene. The CDR3 has 15 residues.

This clonotype has just a few counts. The V gene is TRBV29-1, the J gene TRBJ2-5, with D possibly matching TRBD1 (5 bases). Trimming stripped 6 bases from V and 3 bases from J, with 8 bases between. CDR3 size: 11 residues. CDR1 is SQVTM, CDR2 ANQGSEA, per germline. CDR3 protein: CSVATEETQYF. The CDR3 coding sequence is TGCAGCGTCGCGACAGAAGAGACCCAGTACTTC.

This clonotype was counted many times. The rearrangement joins TRBV28 to TRBJ1-5; D may be TRBD1 (6 bases). This CDR3 spans 16 amino acids. Trimming left V 2 bases short and J 8 bases short, with 19 bases between. Per germline, CDR1 MDHEN and CDR2 SYDVKM. In DNA form, the CDR3 reads TGTGCCAGCAGTTTAACGACAGGTTCCGCGAAGAAGCCCCAGCATTTT. This encodes CASSLTTGSAKKPQHF.

This chain connects TRBV6-6 to TRBJ2-3, with a possible D match to TRBD1 (6 bases). From germline, CDR1 is MNHNY and CDR2 SVGAGI (reference sequence). The germline V and J ends were trimmed by 5 bases and 1 base, with 19 bases remaining between them. CDR3 length: 17 amino acids. The CDR3 coding sequence is TGTGCCAGCAGTCCAGTTATCCAGGGGCTGGGCACAGATACGCAGTATTTT. Its translation is CASSPVIQGLGTDTQYF.

The chain carries TRBV20-1 and TRBJ2-6; 7 positions agree with TRBD2. CDR1 is DFQATT, CDR2 SNEGSKA, per germline (reference sequence). The CDR3 consists of 16 residues. The J segment lost 0 bases and the V segment lost 3 bases, leaving 5 bases of the junction unmatched. CDR3 protein: CSARSGAGSGANVLTF. The CDR3, as DNA: TGCAGTGCTAGGAGCGGGGCGGGCTCTGGGGCCAACGTCCTGACTTTC.

The V and J genes are TRBV7-9 and TRBJ1-5; D unclear. The CDR3 covers 14 residues. The V gene lost 8 bases and the J gene lost 7 bases, with 18 bases spanning the gap. Germline assignment: CDR1 SEHNR and CDR2 FQNEAQ (reference sequence). As DNA, the CDR3 is TGTGCCAGCCACTCAGCGGGATCAAAGCAGCCCCAGCATTTT. This gives the protein CASHSAGSKQPQHF.

This clonotype has a handful of counts. The chain employs TRBV19 and TRBJ1-2; D unresolved. CDR3 length equals 13 residues. Germline V gene data show CDR1 as LNHDA and CDR2 as SQIVND (reference sequence). V was shortened by 3 bases and J by 8 bases, with 13 bases between the two germline ends. The CDR3 DNA reads TGTGCCAGTAGTATCGGGAGGAAGGACGGCTACACCTTC. The encoded protein is CASSIGRKDGYTF.

The chain is built from TRBV12-3 or TRBV12-4 and TRBJ1-1, with a possible D match to TRBD1 (6 bases). Deletions cut 1 base from V and 1 base from J, with 10 bases between. CDR3 length: 15 residues. The CDR3 bases are TGTGCCAGCAGTTTAGATGGGGGGCAGAACACTGAAGCTTTCTTT. Its protein is CASSLDGGQNTEAFF.

This clonotype occurred many times. This chain connects TRBV7-2 to TRBJ2-6, with D hard to call. The germline V gene encodes CDR1 SGHTA and CDR2 FQGNSA. The CDR3 is made up of 15 amino acids. Trimming took 4 bases from V and 0 from J, leaving 7 bases between them. CDR3 region: CASSSDISGANVLTF. The CDR3 DNA is TGTGCCAGCAGCTCCGATATCTCTGGGGCCAACGTCCTGACTTTC.

This clonotype came up many times. The chain has TRBV10-3 and TRBJ1-5, with D unresolved. Per germline, CDR1 ENHRY and CDR2 SYGVKD. The CDR3 has 17 amino acids. Trimming cost V 11 bases and J 0 bases, with 23 bases left between them. Here the CDR3 reads CAHRPLYSKHSNQPQHF. The CDR3 DNA reads TGTGCCCACAGACCCCTCTACAGCAAACATAGCAATCAGCCCCAGCATTTT.

Many counts were recorded for this clonotype. The chain uses TRBV28 and TRBJ1-5; no reliable D call. Deletions cut 6 bases from V and 5 bases from J, with 11 bases between. The CDR3 totals 13 residues. Germline V gene lookup returns CDR1 MDHEN and CDR2 SYDVKM. Written as DNA, the CDR3 is TGTGCCAGCAGCGACCCAAGGGATCAGCCCCAGCATTTT. Encoded protein: CASSDPRDQPQHF.

This clonotype was observed many times. The V call is TRBV7-2, the J call TRBJ1-1; the D is unclear. Between the trimmed V and J ends, which lost 5 bases and 1 base, there was a span of 23 bases. Germline V CDR1 and CDR2: SGHTA, FQGNSA. There are 18 residues in the CDR3. In DNA form, the CDR3 reads TGTGCCAGCAGCCCTGAGGGATCTGGGGAGGCCGCGAACACTGAAGCTTTCTTT. Translated, it gives CASSPEGSGEAANTEAFF.